These 5 T cell receptor beta chains originate from one sample sequenced in a study of blood T cell repertoires in COVID-19. Generated by immunoSEQ multiplex PCR, the TCRdb table keeps only in-frame clones and is missing some. The sample lists 35,000 to 50,000 clones, approximately 80% occurring once. Material: peripheral blood. All receptors derive from a human donor with acute or convalescent COVID-19. The donor label of this sample is uncertain.

This clone has more than one count but fewer than ten. The chain combines TRBV7-2 with TRBJ1-2; 9 nucleotides align to TRBD1. V shed 1 base, J shed 8 bases, and the junction held 8 bases outside the gene matches. The germline V gene has CDR1 SGHTA and CDR2 FQGNSA. This CDR3 spans 15 amino acids. Written as DNA, the CDR3 is TGTGCCAGCAGCTTAGATGGGGACAGGGTGGCAGGCTACACCTTC. This sequence encodes CASSLDGDRVAGYTF.

The chain joins TRBV19 to TRBJ2-2; 10 nucleotides line up with TRBD2. V dropped 7 bases and J dropped 7; count of bases not matched to a gene: 6. CDR1 and CDR2 from the germline V gene are LNHDA and SQIVND (reference sequence). This CDR3 comprises 14 residues. DNA of the CDR3: TGTGCCAGTACCACTAGCGGGACAGTCGGGGAGCTGTTTTTT. It encodes CASTTSGTVGELFF.

This chain links TRBV19 with TRBJ2-1; TRBD2 agrees at 10 bases. CDR1 is LNHDA, CDR2 SQIVND, per germline (reference sequence). This CDR3 has 17 residues. The V gene end was trimmed by 5 bases and the J gene end by 2 bases; junction bases not matched to a gene: 9. CDR3 amino acids: CASSPHLAGAAYNEQFF. The CDR3 DNA reads TGTGCCAGTAGTCCCCATCTAGCGGGAGCGGCCTACAATGAGCAGTTCTTC.

The rearrangement joins TRBV27 to TRBJ1-1, with TRBD1 identical over 7 bases. Trimming removed 7 bases from V and 2 bases from J; junction bases left unmatched: 4. The CDR3 is 13 amino acids. Germline-derived CDR1 and CDR2 are MNHEY and SMNVEV (reference sequence). The CDR3: CASTRDRNTEAFF. CDR3 nucleotides: TGTGCCAGCACCCGGGACAGAAACACTGAAGCTTTCTTT.

The chain uses TRBV6-2 or TRBV6-3 and TRBJ1-5; the match to TRBD1 covers 8 bases. The CDR3 extends over 16 amino acids. V gave up 0 bases and J gave up 7 bases; unmatched junction bases: 8. Germline CDR1 reads MNHEY; CDR2 reads SVGEGT. The CDR3 reads CASSYSARQGAQPQHF. DNA for the CDR3: TGTGCCAGCAGTTACTCGGCCCGGCAGGGGGCACAGCCCCAGCATTTT.